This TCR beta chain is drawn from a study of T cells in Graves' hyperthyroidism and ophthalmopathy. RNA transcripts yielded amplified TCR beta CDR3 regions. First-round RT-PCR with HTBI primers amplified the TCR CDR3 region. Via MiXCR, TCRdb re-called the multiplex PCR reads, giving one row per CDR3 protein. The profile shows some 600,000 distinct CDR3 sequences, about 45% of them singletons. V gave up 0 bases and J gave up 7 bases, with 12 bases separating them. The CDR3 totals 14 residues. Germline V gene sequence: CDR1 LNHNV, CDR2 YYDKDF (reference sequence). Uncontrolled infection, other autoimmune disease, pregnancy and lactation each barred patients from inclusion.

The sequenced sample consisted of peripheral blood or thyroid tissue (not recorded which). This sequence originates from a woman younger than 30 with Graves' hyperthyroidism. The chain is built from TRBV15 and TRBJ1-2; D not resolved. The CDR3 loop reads CATSRDLREAGYTF. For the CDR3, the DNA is TGTGCCACCAGCAGAGATCTGAGGGAAGCTGGCTACACCTTC.